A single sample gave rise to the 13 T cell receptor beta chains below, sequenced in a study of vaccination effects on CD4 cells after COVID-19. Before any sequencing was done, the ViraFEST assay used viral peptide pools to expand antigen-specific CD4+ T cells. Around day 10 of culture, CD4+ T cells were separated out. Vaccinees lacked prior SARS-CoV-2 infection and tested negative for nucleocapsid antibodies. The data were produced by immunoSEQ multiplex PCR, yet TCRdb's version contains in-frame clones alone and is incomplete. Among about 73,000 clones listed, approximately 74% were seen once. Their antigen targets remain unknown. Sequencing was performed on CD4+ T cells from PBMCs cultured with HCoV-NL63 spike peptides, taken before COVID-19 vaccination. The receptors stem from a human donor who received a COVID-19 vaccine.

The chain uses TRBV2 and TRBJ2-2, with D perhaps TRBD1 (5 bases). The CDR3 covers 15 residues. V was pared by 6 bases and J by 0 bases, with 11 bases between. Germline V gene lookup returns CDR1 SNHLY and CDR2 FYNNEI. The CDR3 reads CASRGSDTNTGELFF. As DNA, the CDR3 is TGTGCCAGCAGGGGGTCGGACACGAACACCGGGGAGCTGTTTTTT.

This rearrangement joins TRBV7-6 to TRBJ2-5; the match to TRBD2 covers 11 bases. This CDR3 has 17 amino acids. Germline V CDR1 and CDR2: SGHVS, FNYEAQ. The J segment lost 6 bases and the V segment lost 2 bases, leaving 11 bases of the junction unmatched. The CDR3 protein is CASSLNGFSGGAKTQYF. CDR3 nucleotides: TGTGCCAGCAGCTTAAATGGTTTTAGCGGGGGGGCAAAGACCCAGTACTTC.

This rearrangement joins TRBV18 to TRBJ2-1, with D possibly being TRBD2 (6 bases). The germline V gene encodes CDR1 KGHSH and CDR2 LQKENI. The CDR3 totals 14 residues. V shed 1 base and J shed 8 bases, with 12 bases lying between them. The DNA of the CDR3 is TGTGCCAGCTCACCACAGGTAGCGGTGGATGAGCAGTTCTTC. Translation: CASSPQVAVDEQFF.

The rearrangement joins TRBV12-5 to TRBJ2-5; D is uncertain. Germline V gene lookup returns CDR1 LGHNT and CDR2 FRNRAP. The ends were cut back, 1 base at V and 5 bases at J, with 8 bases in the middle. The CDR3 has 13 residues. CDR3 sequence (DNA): TGTGCTAGTGGTTTGGGTACCACGGAGACCCAGTACTTC. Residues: CASGLGTTETQYF.

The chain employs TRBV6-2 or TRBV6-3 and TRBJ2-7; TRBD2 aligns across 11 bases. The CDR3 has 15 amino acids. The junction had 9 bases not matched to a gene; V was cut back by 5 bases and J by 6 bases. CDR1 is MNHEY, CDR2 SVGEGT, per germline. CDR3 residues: CASSEPGLAVREQYV. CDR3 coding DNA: TGTGCCAGCAGTGAGCCGGGACTAGCGGTTCGCGAGCAGTACGTC.

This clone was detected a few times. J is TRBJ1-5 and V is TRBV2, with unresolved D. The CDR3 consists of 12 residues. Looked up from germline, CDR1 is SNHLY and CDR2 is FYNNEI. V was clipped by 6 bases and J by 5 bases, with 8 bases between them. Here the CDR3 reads CASRRVDQPQHF. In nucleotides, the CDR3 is TGTGCCAGCAGAAGAGTTGATCAGCCCCAGCATTTT.

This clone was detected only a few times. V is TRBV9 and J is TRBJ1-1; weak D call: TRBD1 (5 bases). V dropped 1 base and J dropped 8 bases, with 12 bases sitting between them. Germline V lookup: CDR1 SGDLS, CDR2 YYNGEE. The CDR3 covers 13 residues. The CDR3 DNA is TGTGCCAGCAGCGTACGGGGGTCAGCAGAAGCTTTCTTT. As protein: CASSVRGSAEAFF.

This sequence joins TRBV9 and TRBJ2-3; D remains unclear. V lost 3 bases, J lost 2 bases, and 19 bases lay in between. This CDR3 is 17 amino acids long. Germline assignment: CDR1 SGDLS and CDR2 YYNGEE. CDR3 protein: CASSATILGPSTDTQYF. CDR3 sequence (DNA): TGTGCCAGCAGCGCGACCATTCTAGGCCCATCCACAGATACGCAGTATTTT.

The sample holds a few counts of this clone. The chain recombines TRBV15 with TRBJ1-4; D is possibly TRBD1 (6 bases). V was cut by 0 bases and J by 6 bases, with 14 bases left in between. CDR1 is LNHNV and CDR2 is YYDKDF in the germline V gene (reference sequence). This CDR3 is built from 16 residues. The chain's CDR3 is CATSREGGKRDEKLFF. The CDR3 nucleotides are TGTGCCACCAGCAGAGAAGGGGGGAAGAGAGATGAAAAACTGTTTTTT.

Written as DNA, the CDR3 is TGTGCCAGCAGCGTAGCCCCAGTTTCGGGTTCCTACTCACCCCTCCACTTT. Amino acids: CASSVAPVSGSYSPLHF. The chain uses TRBV9 and TRBJ1-6; D is undetermined. The length of the CDR3 is 17 residues. Trimming left V 0 bases short and J 10 bases short, with 20 bases between. The germline CDR1 and CDR2 sequences are SGDLS and YYNGEE.

This chain's CDR3 is CASSQTFYGYTF. DNA for the CDR3: TGTGCCAGCAGCCAGACATTCTATGGCTACACCTTC. The chain employs TRBV3-1 (or the pseudogene TRBV3-2) and TRBJ1-2; D is undetermined. The CDR3 extends over 12 amino acids. Germline V gene sequence: CDR1 LGHDT, CDR2 YNNKEL (reference sequence). V gave up 3 bases and J gave up 4 bases, with 6 bases separating them.

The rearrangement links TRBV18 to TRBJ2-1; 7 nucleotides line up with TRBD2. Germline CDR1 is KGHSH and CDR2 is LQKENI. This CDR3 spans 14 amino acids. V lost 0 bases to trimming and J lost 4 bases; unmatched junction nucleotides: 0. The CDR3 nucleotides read TGTGCCAGCTCACCACCGGGAGGGTACAATGAGCAGTTCTTC. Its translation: CASSPPGGYNEQFF.

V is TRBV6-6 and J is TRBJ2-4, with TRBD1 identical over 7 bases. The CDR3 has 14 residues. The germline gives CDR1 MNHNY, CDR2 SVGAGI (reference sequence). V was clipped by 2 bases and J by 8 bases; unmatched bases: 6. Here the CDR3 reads CASSYRGQDDIQYF. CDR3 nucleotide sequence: TGTGCCAGCAGTTACCGAGGACAGGACGACATTCAGTACTTC.